This passage covers 5 T cell receptor beta chains from one sample sequenced in a study of blood T cells in healthy people across ages. Next came a second PCR, run for about 6 to 12 cycles, which used a sample-barcoded 5' primer along with a J-beta primer mix. MiXCR, run by TCRdb on the 5' RACE reads, gives a single entry per CDR3 protein. This sample has about 1.4 million distinct CDR3 sequences, with approximately 60% found just once. Sequencing was done on a sample of blood. Receptor source: a man aged 18 to 30 in good health.

The chain joins TRBV6-2 or TRBV6-3 to TRBJ1-1, with D maybe TRBD1 (5 bases). Germline CDR1 and CDR2: MNHEY and SVGEGT. CDR3 length equals 12 residues. Between the trimmed V and J ends, which lost 0 bases and 9 bases, there was a span of 8 bases. The DNA for the CDR3 is TGTGCCAGCAGTTACTCGGGGGGTAAAGCTTTCTTT. Encoded protein: CASSYSGGKAFF.

This clonotype has just a few counts. The J gene is TRBJ2-3, the V gene TRBV7-2; D remains ambiguous. Germline V gene sequence: CDR1 SGHTA, CDR2 FQGNSA. The CDR3 totals 14 residues. V was trimmed by 1 base and J by 5 bases, leaving 10 bases between them. CDR3 sequence (DNA): TGTGCCAGCAGCTTAGTAGTCGCAGAAGATACGCAGTATTTT. This gives the protein CASSLVVAEDTQYF.

This rearrangement joins TRBV30 to TRBJ1-2; 7 nucleotides line up with TRBD1. The CDR3 sequence is 15 residues long. With V trimmed by 2 bases and J by 5 bases, 11 bases remained unmatched. Germline values: CDR1 GTSNPN, CDR2 SVGIG (reference sequence). DNA of the CDR3: TGTGCCTGGAGTCCCGAGGGGGCAGGAACTTATGGCTACACCTTC. Residues: CAWSPEGAGTYGYTF.

V gene TRBV27 combines with J gene TRBJ1-2; 8 nucleotides agree with TRBD1. The V gene end was trimmed by 3 bases and the J gene end by 3 bases; junction bases not matched to a gene: 3. The CDR3 consists of 14 residues. The germline V gene has CDR1 MNHEY and CDR2 SMNVEV (reference sequence). As DNA, the CDR3 is TGTGCCAGCAGTTTGCGGACAGGGTACTATGGCTACACCTTC. Amino acid sequence: CASSLRTGYYGYTF.

This clonotype was recorded a few times. This chain joins TRBV5-7 and TRBJ2-4; D is perhaps TRBD1 (6 bases). TRBV5-7 is identified as an open reading frame with a role that is uncertain. This CDR3 has 15 residues. The V gene lost 2 bases and the J gene lost 8 bases, with 17 bases spanning the gap. CDR3 region: CASSFAARGLDIQYF. The CDR3 DNA is TGTGCCAGCAGCTTTGCCGCCAGGGGTTTAGACATTCAGTACTTC.